This is a list of T cell receptor beta chains from one sample in a study of post-analysis software for immune sequencing data. Via MiXCR, TCRdb re-called the PCR reads, giving one row per CDR3 protein. The table lists about 820,000 distinct CDR3 sequences, approximately 50% of them singletons. Sample: blood. The source is a girl aged 5-17 years with multiple sclerosis. Each CDR3 is given with its conserved first and last residue. A D gene is named only where the DNA matches it firmly. Size is stated for part of the rows, as once, few or many counts, or as a class when the clone is expanded.

>TRBJ1-6|TRBV5-1|-|15|-
TGCGCCAGCAGCTACAAGACAGGAACGAATTCACCCCTCCACTTT
CASSYKTGTNSPLHF
>TRBJ2-7|TRBV3-1|-|14|-
TGTGCCAGCAGCCCTGGCTTCAGCTCCTACGAGCAGTACTTC
CASSPGFSSYEQYF
>TRBJ2-1|TRBV9|-|16|-
TGTGCCAGCAGCGTAGTAGGCACCAGCTCCTACAATGAGCAGTTCTTC
CASSVVGTSSYNEQFF
>TRBJ2-3|TRBV20-1|TRBD2|16|-
TGCAGTGCTAGAGGGTTAGCGGGGGCCGGCACAGATACGCAGTATTTT
CSARGLAGAGTDTQYF
>TRBJ2-3|TRBV7-2|-|16|few
TGTGCCAGCAGCTTAGAGCTGGGAGGAGGGGCAGATACGCAGTATTTT
CASSLELGGGADTQYF
>TRBJ2-7|TRBV20-1|-|15|few
TGCGGTGCTAGAGATACAGGACGAGCCAACTACGAGCAGTACTTC
CGARDTGRANYEQYF
>TRBJ2-3|TRBV25-1|-|14|few
TGTGCCAGCAGTGTGGGCGGTCTCACAGATACGCAGTATTTT
CASSVGGLTDTQYF
>TRBJ1-1|TRBV10-3|-|13|-
TGTGCCATCAGTGAGGACAGTAACACTGAAGCTTTCTTT
CAISEDSNTEAFF
>TRBJ2-1|TRBV2|-|15|-
TGTGCCAGCAGTGAAGCTCGAGGGCCGGGCGATGAGCAGTTCTTC
CASSEARGPGDEQFF
>TRBJ1-2|TRBV15|TRBD1|15|-
TGTGCCACCAGCATTGGACAGGGAAGTGACTATGGCTACACCTTC
CATSIGQGSDYGYTF
>TRBJ2-2|TRBV7-9|-|14|-
TGTGCCAGCAGCTTGGGACAGAACACCGGGGAGCTGTTTTTT
CASSLGQNTGELFF
>TRBJ1-2|TRBV6-5|-|14|few
TGTGCCAGCACCAAACGGGGGCGAGACTATGGCTACACCTTC
CASTKRGRDYGYTF
>TRBJ2-3|TRBV20-1|TRBD2|17|-
TGCAGTGCTAGAGAGAGGGCTAGCGGGGGGGGGAAAGATACGCAGTATTTT
CSARERASGGGKDTQYF
>TRBJ2-5|TRBV5-1|TRBD2|14|-
TGCGCCAGCAGACCCGGGACTAGACAAGAGACCCAGTACTTC
CASRPGTRQETQYF
>TRBJ2-5|TRBV14|-|14|-
TGTGCCAGCAGCCAAGATGGGTGGGGCGGGGAGCAGTACTTC
CASSQDGWGGEQYF
>TRBJ2-1|TRBV6-5|TRBD2|14|-
TGTGCCAGCAGTTACGCGGGGACTAGAGGCGAGCAGTTCTTC
CASSYAGTRGEQFF
>TRBJ2-1|TRBV7-9|-|15|-
TGTGCCTACAACCCGGGGGACCTCTCCTACAATGAGCAGTTCTTC
CAYNPGDLSYNEQFF
>TRBJ2-1|TRBV5-1|-|17|-
TGCGCCAGCAGCTTGGCGGGCGGGACAGCGCTCTACAATGAGCAGTTCTTC
CASSLAGGTALYNEQFF
>TRBJ2-3|TRBV19|TRBD2|15|-
TGTGCCAGTAGTATCGTGGGACTAGACACAGATACGCAGTATTTT
CASSIVGLDTDTQYF
>TRBJ1-2|TRBV2|-|14|-
TGTGCCAGCAGCGGTCGAGGACAGTCGTATGGCTACACCTTC
CASSGRGQSYGYTF